This TCR beta chain was sequenced for a study of T cells in Graves' hyperthyroidism and ophthalmopathy (dated by TCRdb to about 2019). With respect to the entire study: Peripheral blood was collected at initial diagnosis, before any treatment. After sampling, hyperthyroidism patients received methimazole starting at 30 mg daily, and ophthalmopathy patients received high-dose intravenous methylprednisolone. TCR Vbeta CDR3 sequencing of 140 or so peripheral blood samples (fewer than 45 ophthalmopathy, over 70 hyperthyroidism and approximately 17 progressor patients) is reported in the paper. Prospective prediction of ophthalmopathy was tested in an independent validation cohort of approximately 18 hyperthyroidism patients and 15 to 17 patients who later progressed to ophthalmopathy. The roughly 94 discovery patients were randomly divided into training and test sets at a 7:3 ratio. In more than 5 Graves' hyperthyroidism patients, the study also compared T-cell repertoires from thyroid tissue with T-cell repertoires from blood. To identify distinguishing TCR V-J signatures, a discovery cohort of about 100 patients was used, comprising 40 to 45 with Graves' ophthalmopathy and around 60 with stable Graves' hyperthyroidism.

Hyperthyroidism patients were newly diagnosed, with disease duration under 2 months, and aged 18 to 65 years. Patients with uncontrolled infections, other autoimmune diseases, pregnancy or lactation were excluded. Clinical symptoms, serum thyroxine and TRAb, thyroid ultrasound, and orbital computed tomography formed the basis for the diagnoses. Blood from progressor patients was collected at the time of first diagnosis with hyperthyroidism, before any ophthalmopathy symptoms had appeared. Ficoll-Paque density gradient centrifugation was used to isolate PBMCs from around 9.1 ml of fresh peripheral blood. Progressor patients were defined as those initially diagnosed with Graves' hyperthyroidism in whom ophthalmopathy developed during follow-up. Total RNA was extracted with Trizol reagent, and quality was checked on an Agilent 2100 Bioanalyzer. The TCR beta CDR3 regions were amplified from the RNA transcripts. For the first round of RT-PCR on the TCR CDR3, the HTBI primer set was used together with the Qiagen OneStep RT-PCR kit. Libraries were constructed in a second round of multiplex PCR, after which size selection and purification were carried out. Libraries were sequenced paired-end with 100 bp reads on an Illumina HiSeq2000. In the authors' own workflow: SOAPnuke was used to process the raw data, throwing out any read that contained adapters or uncalled bases, had a mean Phred below 15, or lacked an exact constant-primer or identifier match. High-quality paired reads were merged using COPE v1.2.5, and each unique nucleotide sequence was defined as a clonotype. MiTCR v1.1 was used to align the clonotypes against IMGT TRBV, TRBD and TRBJ reference segments. The analysis was restricted to V-J combinations with a frequency above 0.0001, which together covered just over 99% of the repertoires. A TCS score was defined as the ratio between F50 (clonal expansion) and ExV (chaos), using BLOSUM62-based TCRdist between CDR3 peptides within each V-J. Welch's t-statistics and random forest reduced 514 V-J features to 10 to 15, which were used in a naive Bayes classifier (R e1071). TCRdb trimmed the raw reads at Q25, called clones with MiXCR and kept productive beta chains. Every entry covers one CDR3 protein and lists the most common genes and DNA from its rows. TCRdb assigned the V and J calls; the authors' analysis was not used. This sample holds around 240,000 distinct CDR3 sequences; roughly 15% were observed only once. The ten largest clones take up 10% to 15% of the sample.

The table lists this clonotype with many counts. Its antigen remains unidentified. No much larger clone is present one base from it, and per-base qualities are unavailable. The research as a whole found: Sample size was not statistically predetermined, and investigators were not blinded to group allocation. In cross-validation, a model built on a 13 V-J signature told ophthalmopathy apart from stable hyperthyroidism with under 90% sensitivity and roughly 83% specificity, and in testing the same model reached 80%/75%. Blood samples also contained most of the expanded thyroid clonotypes (frequency above 0.001), which suggests that blood repertoires may reflect thyroid immune responses. In validation, the model predicted progression to ophthalmopathy a median of approximately 6.3 months before onset, with about 67% sensitivity and about 72% specificity.

Sample: blood. The clonotype comes from a woman in her thirties or forties with Graves' hyperthyroidism that later progressed to Graves' ophthalmopathy.

DNA sequence: TGTGCCAGTACCGCCAATGAAAAACTGTTTTTT. Protein translation: CASTANEKLFF. This chain joins TRBV19 to TRBJ1-4; the D gene remains uncertain. Looking up the germline V gene (reference sequence) yields CDR1 LNHDA and CDR2 SQIVND. Trimming at the junction amounts to 7 bases on V and 5 bases on J, and the germline ends lie 5 bases apart. The CDR3 runs 11 residues from the cysteine to the phenylalanine. Only CDR3 DNA remains: 33 bases, in frame from the first base.